This T cell receptor beta chain was retrieved from a study of T cell responses to AZD1222 COVID-19 vaccine. Measured with immunoSEQ multiplex PCR; TCRdb has only the in-frame clones, and not every one. The repertoire includes 150,000 to 200,000 clones, around nine tenths of them detected once, and roughly 1.7% sits in the top ten. V was cut by 0 bases and J by 0 bases, with 9 bases left in between. Germline V gene lookup returns CDR1 GTSNPN and CDR2 SVGIG (reference sequence). This CDR3 comprises 15 residues. This clonotype originated in an adult in good health. This specimen consisted of peripheral blood, obtained on day 0 of AZD1222 vaccination. V is TRBV30 and J is TRBJ1-3; no reliable D call. The CDR3 DNA reads TGTGCCTGGAGTGTATTGGCGATCTCTGGAAACACCATATATTTT. It is translated as CAWSVLAISGNTIYF.